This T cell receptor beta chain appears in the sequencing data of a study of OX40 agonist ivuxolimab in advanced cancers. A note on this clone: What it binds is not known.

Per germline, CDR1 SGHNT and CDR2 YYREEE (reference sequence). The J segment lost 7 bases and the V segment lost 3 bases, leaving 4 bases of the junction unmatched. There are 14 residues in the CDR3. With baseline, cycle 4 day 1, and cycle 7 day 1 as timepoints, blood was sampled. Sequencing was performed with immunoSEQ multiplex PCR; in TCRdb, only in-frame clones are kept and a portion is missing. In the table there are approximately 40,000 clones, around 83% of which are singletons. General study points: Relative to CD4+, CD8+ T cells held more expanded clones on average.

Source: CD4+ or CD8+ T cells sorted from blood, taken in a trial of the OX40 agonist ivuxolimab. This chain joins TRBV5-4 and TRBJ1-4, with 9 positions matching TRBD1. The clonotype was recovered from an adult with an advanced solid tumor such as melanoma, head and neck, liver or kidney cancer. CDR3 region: CASSSGTGFEKLFF. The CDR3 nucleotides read TGTGCCAGCAGCTCCGGGACAGGGTTTGAAAAACTGTTTTTT.